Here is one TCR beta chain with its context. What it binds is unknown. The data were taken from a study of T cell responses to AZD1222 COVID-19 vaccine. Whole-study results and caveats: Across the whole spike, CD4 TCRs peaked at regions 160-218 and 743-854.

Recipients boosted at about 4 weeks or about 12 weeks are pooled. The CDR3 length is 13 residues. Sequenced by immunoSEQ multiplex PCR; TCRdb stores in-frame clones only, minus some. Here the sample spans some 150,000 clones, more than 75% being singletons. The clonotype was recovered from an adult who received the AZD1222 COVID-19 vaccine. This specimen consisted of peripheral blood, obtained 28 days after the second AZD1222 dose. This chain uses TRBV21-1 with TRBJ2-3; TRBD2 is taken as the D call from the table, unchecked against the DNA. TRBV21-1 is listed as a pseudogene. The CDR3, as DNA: TGTGCCAGCTGTTACGGGTACACAGATACGCAGTATTTT. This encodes CASCYGYTDTQYF.